This T cell receptor beta chain stems from a study of T cell responses to AZD1222 COVID-19 vaccine. Study observations and caveats: Repertoires were obtained only post-peak T cell response. Among spike-specific TCRs, nearly half reportedly target unmutated variant regions. The study found Spike-specific TCR breadth and depth rose after two AZD1222 doses. Baseline seropositivity occurred in only six AZD1222 recipients.

This table comes from immunoSEQ multiplex PCR, and its TCRdb copy is limited to in-frame clones, with some not included. The sample has over 150,000 clones, over 85% seen once. This clone was detected once. No antigen is known for it. The sequencing used peripheral blood, collected on day 0 of AZD1222 vaccination. This receptor was taken from an adult in good health.

CDR3 sequence (DNA): TGTGCCGGAAGTTGGGGGACAGGAGATGTTTTCTTT. Its translation is CAGSWGTGDVFF. This sequence joins TRBV30 and TRBJ1-1; 8 bases are a match to TRBD1. The junction had 15 bases not matched to a gene; V was cut back by 8 bases and J by 13 bases. This CDR3 region has 12 residues. Germline-derived CDR1 and CDR2 are GTSNPN and SVGIG (reference sequence).